This TCR beta chain was observed in a study of blood T cell repertoires in COVID-19. In the study overall: From the United States, Italy and Spain came samples of acute and convalescent COVID-19. Nucleic acid was either cDNA or gDNA, and it came from T cells, B-cell-depleted T cells, or PBMCs.

Sequencing used immunoSEQ multiplex PCR; TCRdb keeps in-frame clones, though not all of them. This table holds around 200,000 clones, nearly 85% found once. Seattle participants joined during active infection and were tracked over time. V was trimmed by 3 bases and J by 0 bases, leaving 16 bases between them. Per germline, CDR1 SEHNR and CDR2 FQNEAQ (reference sequence). This CDR3 has 17 residues. The sequenced sample consisted of peripheral blood. This chain links TRBV7-9 with TRBJ2-3; D is possibly TRBD2 (5 bases). This clonotype originated in a woman between 25 and 40 years old with COVID-19, enrolled during active disease. Written as DNA, the CDR3 is TGTGCCAGCAGCTTTTATCAAGGAGGAGCTAGCACAGATACGCAGTATTTT. It yields the protein CASSFYQGGASTDTQYF.